The sequence of this T cell receptor beta chain was determined in a study of PD-1 blockade in classical Hodgkin lymphoma. Study-wide context: Patients received nivolumab 3 mg/kg intravenously every 2 weeks.

Overall study findings and caveats: CD4+ TCR diversity, unlike CD8+, climbed significantly by C4D1.

Points on this clone: Antigen specificity is unknown.

With V trimmed by 1 base and J by 5 bases, 12 bases remained unmatched. This CDR3 has 18 residues. Germline CDR1 is SGHTA and CDR2 is FQGNSA. TCRdb keeps only in-frame clones here, not all; method: immunoSEQ multiplex PCR. This table holds 2,500 to 3,500 clones, roughly four fifths found once. Time point described: cycle 4 day 1 (C4D1), after 6 weeks of nivolumab. All patients experienced relapse after autologous stem cell transplantation, and brentuximab vedotin exposure was variable. CD8+ T cells were isolated from thawed PBMCs by magnetic negative selection. The chain is built from TRBV7-2 and TRBJ2-1; 9 positions agree with TRBD1. This TCR derives from a human donor with classical Hodgkin lymphoma. The sample here was CD8+ T cells from blood, taken before the fourth cycle of nivolumab. CDR3 region: CASSLGTGARLADNEQFF. The CDR3 DNA follows: TGTGCCAGCAGCTTAGGGACAGGGGCAAGACTAGCCGACAATGAGCAGTTCTTC.